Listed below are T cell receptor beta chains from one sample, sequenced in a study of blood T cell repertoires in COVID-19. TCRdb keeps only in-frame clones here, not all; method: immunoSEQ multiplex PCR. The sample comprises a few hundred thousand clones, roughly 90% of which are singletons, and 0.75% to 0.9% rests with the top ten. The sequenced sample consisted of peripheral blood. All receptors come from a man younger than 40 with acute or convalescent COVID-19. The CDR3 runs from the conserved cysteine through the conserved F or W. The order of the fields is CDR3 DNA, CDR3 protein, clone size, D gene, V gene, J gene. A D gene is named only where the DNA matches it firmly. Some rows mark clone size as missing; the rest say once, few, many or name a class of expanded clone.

cdr3_nt: TGTGCCAGCTCACCGGGGAGAGGGTCGAGCAATCAGCCCCAGCATTTT
cdr3_aa: CASSPGRGSSNQPQHF
clone_size: -
d_call: -
v_call: TRBV18
j_call: TRBJ1-5

cdr3_nt: TGTGCCAGCAGCGTAGCTACAGGGACAGCACCATCTAGGAACACTGAAGCTTTCTTT
cdr3_aa: CASSVATGTAPSRNTEAFF
clone_size: -
d_call: TRBD1
v_call: TRBV9
j_call: TRBJ1-1

cdr3_nt: TGTGCCAGCAGTGATGTAGGGGGTAATGAAAAACTGTTTTTT
cdr3_aa: CASSDVGGNEKLFF
clone_size: -
d_call: -
v_call: TRBV25-1
j_call: TRBJ1-4

cdr3_nt: TGTGCCAGCAGCTTAGGTACGGGGGGAGAGACCCAGTACTTC
cdr3_aa: CASSLGTGGETQYF
clone_size: once
d_call: TRBD2
v_call: TRBV7-2
j_call: TRBJ2-5

cdr3_nt: TGTGCCAGCAGCTTAGTGTGGACAGGGCAAAAACTGTTTTTT
cdr3_aa: CASSLVWTGQKLFF
clone_size: once
d_call: TRBD1
v_call: TRBV7-8
j_call: TRBJ1-4

cdr3_nt: TGTGCCAGCAGCAGAGGGATCCCACTGACTAGCGGGAGGGGTGAGCAGTACTTC
cdr3_aa: CASSRGIPLTSGRGEQYF
clone_size: -
d_call: TRBD2
v_call: TRBV5-4
j_call: TRBJ2-7

cdr3_nt: TGTGCCAGCAGTGAAGGCGGCGGGGGGGCCGAAAATACGCAGTATTTT
cdr3_aa: CASSEGGGGAENTQYF
clone_size: -
d_call: TRBD2
v_call: TRBV25-1
j_call: TRBJ2-3

cdr3_nt: TGTGCCAGCAGCGTAAGGACAGTTCTGGGGGATGAGCAGTTCTTC
cdr3_aa: CASSVRTVLGDEQFF
clone_size: -
d_call: -
v_call: TRBV9
j_call: TRBJ2-1

cdr3_nt: TGTGCTAGTGGTCCATCGGGACTAGCGGGGGATTACGAGCAGTACTTC
cdr3_aa: CASGPSGLAGDYEQYF
clone_size: -
d_call: TRBD2
v_call: TRBV12-5
j_call: TRBJ2-7

cdr3_nt: TGTGCCACCAGCAGAGATCTTGGACTAAACACAGATACGCAGTATTTT
cdr3_aa: CATSRDLGLNTDTQYF
clone_size: -
d_call: -
v_call: TRBV15
j_call: TRBJ2-3

cdr3_nt: TGTGCCAGCAGCCAAGAGCCTATCACAGATACGCAGTATTTT
cdr3_aa: CASSQEPITDTQYF
clone_size: once
d_call: -
v_call: TRBV4-2
j_call: TRBJ2-3

cdr3_nt: TGTGCCAGCTCACCAGGTAGACTGGATAGTCAGCCCCAGCATTTT
cdr3_aa: CASSPGRLDSQPQHF
clone_size: -
d_call: -
v_call: TRBV18
j_call: TRBJ1-5

cdr3_nt: TGTGCCAGCAGTGTCCTGGGGGGACCCATGAACACTGAAGCTTTCTTT
cdr3_aa: CASSVLGGPMNTEAFF
clone_size: -
d_call: -
v_call: TRBV6-1
j_call: TRBJ1-1

cdr3_nt: TGTGCCAGCCTCTGCGGTAGCTCCTACAATGAGCAGTTCTTC
cdr3_aa: CASLCGSSYNEQFF
clone_size: -
d_call: -
v_call: TRBV7-3
j_call: TRBJ2-1

cdr3_nt: TGCAGCGTTATGTTCTGGGACAGATTATCCACCGGGGAGCTGTTTTTT
cdr3_aa: CSVMFWDRLSTGELFF
clone_size: -
d_call: TRBD1
v_call: TRBV29-1
j_call: TRBJ2-2

cdr3_nt: TGTGCCAGCAGTTTAAAAGGGACAGGGGGTAGGGGCTACACCTTC
cdr3_aa: CASSLKGTGGRGYTF
clone_size: -
d_call: TRBD1
v_call: TRBV28
j_call: TRBJ1-2

cdr3_nt: TGTGCCAGCAGGAGACTCAGGGGGGATAATTCACCCCTCCACTTT
cdr3_aa: CASRRLRGDNSPLHF
clone_size: -
d_call: TRBD1
v_call: TRBV6-5
j_call: TRBJ1-6

cdr3_nt: TGTGCCAGCTCACGTTTCTCCGGGACTAGCGGCCAAGAGACCCAGTACTTC
cdr3_aa: CASSRFSGTSGQETQYF
clone_size: -
d_call: TRBD2
v_call: TRBV18
j_call: TRBJ2-5

cdr3_nt: TGTGCCAGCACCCTACCGGAGGGTTCCTATGGCTACACCTTC
cdr3_aa: CASTLPEGSYGYTF
clone_size: -
d_call: -
v_call: TRBV6-5
j_call: TRBJ1-2

cdr3_nt: TGTGCCAGCAGTGAAGGCTACAGGGCCCGCACAGATACGCAGTATTTT
cdr3_aa: CASSEGYRARTDTQYF
clone_size: -
d_call: -
v_call: TRBV2
j_call: TRBJ2-3

cdr3_nt: TGTGCCAGCAGTTTACACCTCGACAGGGACGATGAAAAACTGTTTTTT
cdr3_aa: CASSLHLDRDDEKLFF
clone_size: -
d_call: TRBD1
v_call: TRBV28
j_call: TRBJ1-4

cdr3_nt: TGTGCCACCAGCGACCGAACCTGGGGACAGGGCTCATTTCAGTACTTC
cdr3_aa: CATSDRTWGQGSFQYF
clone_size: -
d_call: TRBD1
v_call: TRBV15
j_call: TRBJ2-5

cdr3_nt: TGCGCCAGCAGACCCTGGACAGGGAGGGACGAGCAGTACTTC
cdr3_aa: CASRPWTGRDEQYF
clone_size: -
d_call: -
v_call: TRBV5-1
j_call: TRBJ2-7

cdr3_nt: TGTGCCAGCAGCGTAGAGGCAGGGGGGTATGGCTACACCTTC
cdr3_aa: CASSVEAGGYGYTF
clone_size: -
d_call: TRBD1
v_call: TRBV9
j_call: TRBJ1-2

cdr3_nt: TGTGCCAGCAGCTATAGAAGTGGCACTGAAGCTTTCTTT
cdr3_aa: CASSYRSGTEAFF
clone_size: once
d_call: -
v_call: TRBV6-6
j_call: TRBJ1-1

cdr3_nt: TGTGCCAGCAGGCTAAACCGGGACAGACGAAATCAGCCCCAGCATTTT
cdr3_aa: CASRLNRDRRNQPQHF
clone_size: -
d_call: TRBD1
v_call: TRBV28
j_call: TRBJ1-5

cdr3_nt: TGCAGCGTTGAAGGAGTCACTGAAGCTTTCTTT
cdr3_aa: CSVEGVTEAFF
clone_size: -
d_call: -
v_call: TRBV29-1
j_call: TRBJ1-1

cdr3_nt: TGTGCCACCAGAAGATTGGGGACAGGTCTATCTGAGGCCAACGTCCTGACTTTC
cdr3_aa: CATRRLGTGLSEANVLTF
clone_size: -
d_call: TRBD1
v_call: TRBV13
j_call: TRBJ2-6

cdr3_nt: TGTGCCAGCAGCGCCGCGGGGGGCAACTATGGCTACACCTTC
cdr3_aa: CASSAAGGNYGYTF
clone_size: -
d_call: -
v_call: TRBV5-4
j_call: TRBJ1-2

cdr3_nt: TGTGCCTGGAAGGGACAGGGGGCTAGTAGCAATCAGCCCCAGCATTTT
cdr3_aa: CAWKGQGASSNQPQHF
clone_size: -
d_call: TRBD1
v_call: TRBV30
j_call: TRBJ1-5

cdr3_nt: TGTGCCAGTAGTGCTCCGACAGGGAACACTGAAGCTTTCTTT
cdr3_aa: CASSAPTGNTEAFF
clone_size: -
d_call: -
v_call: TRBV19
j_call: TRBJ1-1

cdr3_nt: TGTGCCAGCAAATTGAGCGGGAGTTTCGACGAGCAGTACTTC
cdr3_aa: CASKLSGSFDEQYF
clone_size: once
d_call: TRBD2
v_call: TRBV27
j_call: TRBJ2-7

cdr3_nt: TGTGCCAGCAGTTACAGAGCGGGCACTGAAGCTTTCTTT
cdr3_aa: CASSYRAGTEAFF
clone_size: -
d_call: -
v_call: TRBV6-5
j_call: TRBJ1-1

cdr3_nt: TGTGCCAGCAGCGTGTTACAGGGAAACTATAATTCACCCCTCCACTTT
cdr3_aa: CASSVLQGNYNSPLHF
clone_size: -
d_call: -
v_call: TRBV5-6
j_call: TRBJ1-6

cdr3_nt: TGTGCCAGCAGCCCCGGGACTACCCTTTCGAATACGCAGTATTTT
cdr3_aa: CASSPGTTLSNTQYF
clone_size: -
d_call: TRBD2
v_call: TRBV5-4
j_call: TRBJ2-3

cdr3_nt: TGTGCCAGCAGCTTACGCCGACAGGGAAAAGCTTTCTTT
cdr3_aa: CASSLRRQGKAFF
clone_size: -
d_call: TRBD1
v_call: TRBV13
j_call: TRBJ1-1

cdr3_nt: TGTGCCAGCAGCTTTCCGGGAAGTATCGGAAACACCATATATTTT
cdr3_aa: CASSFPGSIGNTIYF
clone_size: -
d_call: -
v_call: TRBV7-9
j_call: TRBJ1-3

cdr3_nt: TGTGCCAGCAGTTACTCAAACAGGGGCAATCAGCCCCAGCATTTT
cdr3_aa: CASSYSNRGNQPQHF
clone_size: few
d_call: -
v_call: TRBV6-5
j_call: TRBJ1-5